This T cell receptor (beta chain) was captured in a study of control samples from healthy donors and cancer patients. The method was immunoSEQ multiplex PCR; TCRdb's version includes in-frame clones alone and lacks a portion of them. The data hold roughly 120,000 clones, with around 88% observed a single time. The CDR3 consists of 13 residues. In germline, CDR1 is MNHEY, CDR2 SMNVEV (reference sequence). The V end lost 10 bases, the J end lost 6 bases, and 19 bases lay between the germline ends. The chain has TRBV27 and TRBJ2-7; D might be TRBD1 (5 bases). The sample consisted of blood. This sequence originates from a man aged 40-55 years in good health. The CDR3 region has the DNA TGTGCCATAAAGACAGACACCTCTCGCGAGCAGTACTTC. Translated, it gives CAIKTDTSREQYF.